This T cell receptor (beta chain) was profiled in a study of T cells in Graves' hyperthyroidism and ophthalmopathy. As for the study in general: Peripheral blood was collected at initial diagnosis, before any treatment. Study-wide results and limits: Among thyroid clonotypes expanded above 0.001, most also appeared in blood.

The germline V gene encodes CDR1 DFQATT and CDR2 SNEGSKA (reference sequence). The CDR3 has 14 amino acids. V dropped 6 bases and J dropped 0 bases, with 13 bases sitting between them. Researchers amplified the TCR beta CDR3 regions from RNA transcripts. The TCR CDR3 first-round RT-PCR relied on the HTBI primer set. Each CDR3 protein gets one entry after TCRdb re-called the multiplex PCR reads with MiXCR. The sample yields more than 300,000 distinct CDR3 sequences, approximately 14% seen once. A note on this clonotype: Its antigen is not identified.

This clonotype was sampled from an older woman with Graves' hyperthyroidism. The gene calls are TRBV20-1 and TRBJ2-3, with D perhaps matching TRBD2 (6 bases). The sample consisted of blood. The chain's CDR3 is CSAGGYPSTDTQYF. The CDR3 DNA is TGCAGTGCCGGGGGATACCCTAGCACAGATACGCAGTATTTT.